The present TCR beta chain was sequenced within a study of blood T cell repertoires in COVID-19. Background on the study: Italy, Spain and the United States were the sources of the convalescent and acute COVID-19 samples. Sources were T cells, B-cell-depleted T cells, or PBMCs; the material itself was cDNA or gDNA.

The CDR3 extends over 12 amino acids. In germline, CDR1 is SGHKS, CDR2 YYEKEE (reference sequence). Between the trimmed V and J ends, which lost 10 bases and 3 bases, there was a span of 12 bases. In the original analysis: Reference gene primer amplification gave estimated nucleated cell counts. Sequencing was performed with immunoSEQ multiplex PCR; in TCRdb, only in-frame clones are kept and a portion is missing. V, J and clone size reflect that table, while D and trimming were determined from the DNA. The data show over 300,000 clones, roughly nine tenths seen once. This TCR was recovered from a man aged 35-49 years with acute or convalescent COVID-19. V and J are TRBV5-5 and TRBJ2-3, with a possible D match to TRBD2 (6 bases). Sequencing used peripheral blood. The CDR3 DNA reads TGTGCCTCTACCCGGGAGACAGATACGCAGTATTTT. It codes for CASTRETDTQYF.